This T cell receptor beta chain was identified during a study of T cells in Graves' hyperthyroidism and ophthalmopathy. In regard to this clonotype: The limits of the CDR3 on the DNA are not certain, so only TCRdb's listed CDR3 is given.

Amplification yielded TCR beta CDR3 regions, with RNA transcripts as the source. HTBI primers were the set used in a first-round RT-PCR of the TCR CDR3. One entry per CDR3 protein results from TCRdb running MiXCR on the multiplex PCR reads. Of under 40,000 distinct CDR3 sequences listed, 52% were seen once; the top ten hold about a sixth. Reasons for excluding patients were uncontrolled infection, other autoimmune disease, pregnancy or lactation. CDR1 and CDR2 from the germline V gene are SGHRS and YFSETQ. A total of 15 residues make up the CDR3, ends included. The rearrangement uses TRBV5-1 and TRBJ2-6. The receptor was isolated from a man aged 35 to 55 with Graves' ophthalmopathy. The specimen sequenced was blood. This CDR3 is CASSLVGSGANVLTF.